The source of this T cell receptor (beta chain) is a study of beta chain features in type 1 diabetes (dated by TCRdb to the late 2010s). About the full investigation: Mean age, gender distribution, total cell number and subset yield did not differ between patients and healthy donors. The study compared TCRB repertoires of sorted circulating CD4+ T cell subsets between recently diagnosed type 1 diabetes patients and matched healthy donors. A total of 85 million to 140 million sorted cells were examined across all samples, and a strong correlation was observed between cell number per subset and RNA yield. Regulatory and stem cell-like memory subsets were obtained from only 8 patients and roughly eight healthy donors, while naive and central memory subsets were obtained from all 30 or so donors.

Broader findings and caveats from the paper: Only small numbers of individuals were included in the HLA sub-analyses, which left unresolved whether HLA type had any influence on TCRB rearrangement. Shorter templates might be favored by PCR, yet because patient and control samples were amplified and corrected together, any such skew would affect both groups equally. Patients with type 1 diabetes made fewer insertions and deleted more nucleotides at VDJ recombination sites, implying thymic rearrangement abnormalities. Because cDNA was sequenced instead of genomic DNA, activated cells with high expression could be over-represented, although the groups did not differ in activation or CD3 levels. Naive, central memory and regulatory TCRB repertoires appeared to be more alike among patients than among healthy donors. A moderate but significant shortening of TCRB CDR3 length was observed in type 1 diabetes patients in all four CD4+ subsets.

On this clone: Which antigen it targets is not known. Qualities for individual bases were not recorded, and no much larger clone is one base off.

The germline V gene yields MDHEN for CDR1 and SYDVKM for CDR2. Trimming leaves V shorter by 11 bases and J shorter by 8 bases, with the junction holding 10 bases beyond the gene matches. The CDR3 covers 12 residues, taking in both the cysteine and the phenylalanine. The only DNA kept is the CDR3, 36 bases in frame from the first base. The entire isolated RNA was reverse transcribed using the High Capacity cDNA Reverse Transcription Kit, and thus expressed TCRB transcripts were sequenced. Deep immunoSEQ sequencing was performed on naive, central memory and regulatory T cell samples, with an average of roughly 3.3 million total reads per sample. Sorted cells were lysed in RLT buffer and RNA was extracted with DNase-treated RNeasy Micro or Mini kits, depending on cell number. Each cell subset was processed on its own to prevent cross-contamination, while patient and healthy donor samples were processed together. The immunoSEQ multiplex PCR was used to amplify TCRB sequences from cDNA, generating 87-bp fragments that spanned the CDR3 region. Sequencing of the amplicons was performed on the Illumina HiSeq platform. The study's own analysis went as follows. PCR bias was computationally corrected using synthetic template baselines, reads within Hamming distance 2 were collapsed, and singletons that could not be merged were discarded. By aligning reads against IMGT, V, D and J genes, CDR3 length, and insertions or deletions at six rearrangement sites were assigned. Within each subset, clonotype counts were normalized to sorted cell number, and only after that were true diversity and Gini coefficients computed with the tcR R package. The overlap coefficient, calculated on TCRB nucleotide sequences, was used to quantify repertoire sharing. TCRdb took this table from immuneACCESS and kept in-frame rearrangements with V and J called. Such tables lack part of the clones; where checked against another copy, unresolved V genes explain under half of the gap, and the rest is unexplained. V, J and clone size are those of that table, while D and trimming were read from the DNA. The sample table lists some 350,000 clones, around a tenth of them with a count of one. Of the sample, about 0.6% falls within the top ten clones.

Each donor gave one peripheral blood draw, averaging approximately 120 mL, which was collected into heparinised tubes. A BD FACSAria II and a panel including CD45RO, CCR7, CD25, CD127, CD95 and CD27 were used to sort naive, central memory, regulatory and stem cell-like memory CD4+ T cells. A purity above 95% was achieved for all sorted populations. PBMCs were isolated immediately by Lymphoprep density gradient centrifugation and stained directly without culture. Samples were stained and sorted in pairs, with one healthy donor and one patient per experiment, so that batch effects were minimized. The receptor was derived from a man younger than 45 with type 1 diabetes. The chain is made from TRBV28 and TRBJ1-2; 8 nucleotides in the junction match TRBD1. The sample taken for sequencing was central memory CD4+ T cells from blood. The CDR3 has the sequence CAGSGGLWGYTF. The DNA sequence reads TGTGCCGGATCAGGGGGCCTTTGGGGCTACACCTTC.